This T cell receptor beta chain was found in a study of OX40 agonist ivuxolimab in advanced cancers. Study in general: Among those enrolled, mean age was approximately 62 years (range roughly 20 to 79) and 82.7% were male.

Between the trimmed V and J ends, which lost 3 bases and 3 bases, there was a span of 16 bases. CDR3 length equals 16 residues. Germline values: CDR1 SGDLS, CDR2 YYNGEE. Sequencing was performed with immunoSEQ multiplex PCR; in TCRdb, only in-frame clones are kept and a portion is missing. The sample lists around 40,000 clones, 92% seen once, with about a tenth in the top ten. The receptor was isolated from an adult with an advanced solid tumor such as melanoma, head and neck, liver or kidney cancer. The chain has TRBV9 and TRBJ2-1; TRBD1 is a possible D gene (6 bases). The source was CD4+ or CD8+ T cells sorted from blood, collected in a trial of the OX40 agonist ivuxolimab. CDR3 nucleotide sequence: TGTGCCAGCAGCGGCGGTGGGCAGGGGTTCTACAATGAGCAGTTCTTC. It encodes CASSGGGQGFYNEQFF.